One sample yielded the 32 T cell receptor beta chains listed below, sequenced in a study of healthy donors' naive CD4 and CD8 T cells. Each TCR library used approximately 500 ng of total RNA and a linear amplification protocol. TCRdb passed the reads through MiXCR, listing each CDR3 protein once. This sample carries approximately 180,000 distinct CDR3 sequences, about 76% of them seen once, and the ten largest clones take 2.3%. The sequencing input was naive CD4+ and CD8+ T cells sorted from blood, pooled from several donors. These receptors originate from a pool of human donors in good health; the sample pools cells from several healthy donors.

This clonotype was seen more than once but under ten times. The V call is TRBV6-5, the J call TRBJ2-3, with D possibly matching TRBD2 (6 bases). Germline V gene lookup returns CDR1 MNHEY and CDR2 SVGAGI. The CDR3 is made up of 12 amino acids. V lost 5 bases to trimming and J lost 5 bases, with 8 bases between them. The CDR3 DNA follows: TGTGCCAGCAGTGGGGGAGGAGATACGCAGTATTTT. It codes for CASSGGGDTQYF.

This clonotype occurred a few times. CDR3 region: CSVGRGAYEQYF. CDR3 in DNA: TGCAGCGTTGGGAGGGGAGCCTACGAGCAGTACTTC. The V and J genes are TRBV29-1 and TRBJ2-7; weak D call: TRBD2 (6 bases). Germline CDR1 reads SQVTM; CDR2 reads ANQGSEA. V was shortened by 4 bases and J by 2 bases, with 9 bases between the two germline ends. This CDR3 contains 12 residues.

This chain links TRBV24-1 with TRBJ2-5; TRBD2 might be the D (6 bases). The V end lost 3 bases, the J end lost 5 bases, and 18 bases lay between the germline ends. Germline CDR1 and CDR2: KGHDR and SFDVKD. The CDR3 contains 16 residues. The CDR3: CATSDNSAGGLETQYF. The CDR3 DNA is TGTGCCACCAGTGATAATTCAGCCGGAGGGCTGGAGACCCAGTACTTC.

About this clonotype: An end of the junction does not agree with germline; a read error may underlie this. The chain joins TRBV6-5 to TRBJ2-7; possibly TRBD1 for D (6 bases). This CDR3 contains 22 residues. Germline CDR1 MNHEY, CDR2 SVGAGI. CDR3 sequence: CASSYSPEQGNVNLESSCEQYF. The CDR3 DNA is TGTGCCAGCAGTTACTCTCCCGAACAGGGCAACGTTAATCTGGAGAGCTCCTGCGAGCAGTACTTC.

The chain recombines TRBV19 with TRBJ2-5, with D perhaps being TRBD1 or TRBD2 (5 bases each). CDR3 size: 17 residues. Per germline, CDR1 LNHDA and CDR2 SQIVND (reference sequence). Between the trimmed V and J ends, which lost 3 bases and 4 bases, there was a span of 21 bases. The CDR3, as DNA: TGTGCCAGTAGTATCGTTGGGGCGAGGCTGGGGAGAGAGACCCAGTACTTC. Translated, it gives CASSIVGARLGRETQYF.

The J gene is TRBJ2-1, the V gene TRBV6-6; D perhaps matches TRBD2 (6 bases). Germline V gives CDR1 MNHNY, CDR2 SVGAGI (reference sequence). V lost 2 bases, J lost 8 bases, and 10 bases lay in between. The CDR3 runs to 13 residues. The chain's CDR3 is CASSYGSGYEQFF. The CDR3 DNA reads as TGTGCCAGCAGTTACGGAAGCGGGTATGAGCAGTTCTTC.

This clonotype was recorded a few times. The chain uses TRBV5-1 and TRBJ1-4; the D is unclear. V was pared by 5 bases and J by 6 bases, with 11 bases between. This CDR3 region has 13 residues. Germline CDR1 and CDR2: SGHRS and YFSETQ. CDR3 amino acids: CASRGQDYEKLFF. The CDR3 DNA reads TGCGCCAGCAGAGGTCAAGATTATGAAAAACTGTTTTTT.

V and J are TRBV27 and TRBJ2-5, with 8 bases aligning to TRBD2. Germline-derived CDR1 and CDR2 are MNHEY and SMNVEV (reference sequence). The CDR3 runs 13 residues. Trimming took 8 bases from V and 6 from J; bases not matched to a gene: 8. The CDR3 here is CASSLGRGKTQYF. For the CDR3, the DNA is TGTGCCAGCTCCCTCGGGAGGGGAAAGACCCAGTACTTC.

This clonotype has a handful of counts. The V and J genes are TRBV19 and TRBJ1-6; TRBD1 might be the D (6 bases). V shed 10 bases and J shed 7 bases, with 14 bases lying between them. The germline V gene has CDR1 LNHDA and CDR2 SQIVND (reference sequence). The CDR3 runs to 13 residues. Written as DNA, the CDR3 is TGTGCCAATCAAGACAGGAGGAATTCACCCCTCCACTTT. Its protein is CANQDRRNSPLHF.

A few counts support this clonotype. The chain couples TRBV29-1 to TRBJ2-5, with no clear D. Germline loops: CDR1 SQVTM, CDR2 ANQGSEA. The CDR3 runs to 10 residues. Trimming cost V 7 bases and J 7 bases, with 10 bases left between them. CDR3 protein: CSALSGTQYF. The CDR3 DNA reads TGCAGCGCCCTCTCCGGGACCCAGTACTTC.

This clonotype occurred a few times. The rearrangement links TRBV19 to TRBJ1-3, with D perhaps TRBD1 (5 bases). CDR1 LNHDA and CDR2 SQIVND come from the germline V gene (reference sequence). The V end was cut by 9 bases, the J end by 1 base, with 10 bases between. This CDR3 has 13 residues. As DNA, the CDR3 is TGTGCCAGCCGACAGAGGTCTGGAAACACCATATATTTT. This encodes CASRQRSGNTIYF.

The chain links TRBV19 to TRBJ1-2, with 8 bases aligning to TRBD1. Germline V CDR1 and CDR2: LNHDA, SQIVND (reference sequence). With 2 bases clipped from V and 8 bases from J, the junction kept 10 bases outside the gene matches. The CDR3 spans 15 residues. CDR3 residues: CASSISGQGGRGYTF. CDR3 nucleotides: TGTGCCAGTAGTATATCCGGACAGGGAGGACGAGGCTACACCTTC. The full variable domain, its missing parts supplied by reference TRBV19 and TRBJ1-2, is DGGITQSPKYLFRKEGQNVTLSCEQNLNHDAMYWYRQDPGQGLRLIYYSQIVNDFQKGDIAEGYSVSREKKESFPLTVTSAQKNPTAFYLCASSISGQGGRGYTFGSGTRLTVV.

This clonotype appeared once. The chain has TRBV30 and TRBJ2-2; D call uncertain. Trimming shortened V by 5 bases and J by 0 bases, and 7 bases separated the two germline ends. CDR1 and CDR2 from the germline V gene are GTSNPN and SVGIG (reference sequence). This CDR3 is 13 amino acids long. The CDR3 loop is CAWGRPNTGELFF. In DNA form, the CDR3 reads TGTGCCTGGGGACGGCCGAACACCGGGGAGCTGTTTTTT.

This chain connects TRBV18 to TRBJ1-1; 8 bases align to TRBD1. The CDR3 is made up of 17 amino acids. CDR1 and CDR2 (germline): KGHSH, LQKENI. With V trimmed by 3 bases and J by 2 bases, 11 bases remained unmatched. CDR3 sequence (DNA): TGTGCCAGCTCACCGCCTTATGGGACAGGAGGTAACACTGAAGCTTTCTTT. This translates into CASSPPYGTGGNTEAFF.

The V gene is TRBV6-5, the J gene TRBJ2-3; no definite D call. Germline V gene sequence: CDR1 MNHEY, CDR2 SVGAGI. The CDR3 contains 15 residues. With 0 bases removed from V and 2 bases from J, the gap between germline ends came to 9 bases. As DNA, the CDR3 is TGTGCCAGCAGTTACTCGCAGGTCTCCACAGATACGCAGTATTTT. Its translation: CASSYSQVSTDTQYF.

The chain uses TRBV29-1 and TRBJ2-7; 8 bases align to TRBD1. The CDR3 contains 13 residues. V lost 5 bases to trimming and J lost 0 bases; unmatched junction nucleotides: 3. The V gene's germline CDR1 is SQVTM and CDR2 ANQGSEA. The CDR3 sequence: CSVFTGGSYEQYF. The CDR3 bases are TGCAGCGTTTTCACAGGGGGCTCCTACGAGCAGTACTTC.

This clonotype was counted between two and nine times. The V call is TRBV29-1, the J call TRBJ2-5, with D perhaps TRBD1 (5 bases). V lost 4 bases, J lost 2 bases, and 8 bases lay in between. CDR3 size: 12 residues. Germline V gene data show CDR1 as SQVTM and CDR2 as ANQGSEA. CDR3 in amino acids: CSVVGRQETQYF. The DNA of the CDR3 is TGCAGCGTTGTGGGGCGGCAAGAGACCCAGTACTTC.

The chain joins TRBV5-1 to TRBJ2-7; D is unresolved. The CDR3 is 14 amino acids. Trimming took off 0 bases at V and 1 base at J, with 8 bases between the two ends. Germline CDR1 reads SGHRS; CDR2 reads YFSETQ. Here the CDR3 DNA reads TGCGCCAGCAGCTTGGAGGCAGCTTCCTACGAGCAGTACTTC. This gives the protein CASSLEAASYEQYF.

V usage is TRBV29-1 and J usage is TRBJ1-2, with 8 bases lining up with TRBD1. This CDR3 contains 16 residues. Per germline, CDR1 SQVTM and CDR2 ANQGSEA. The V and J ends lost 7 bases and 5 bases, in that order; junction bases with no gene match: 18. The CDR3 region has the DNA TGCAGCGCAACCGGGACAGGAGGGGGCCGCCCATATGGCTACACCTTC. It specifies CSATGTGGGRPYGYTF.

This clonotype appeared once. J is TRBJ1-1 and V is TRBV6-1; possible D gene TRBD1, 5 bases. The CDR3 loop spans 14 amino acids. V lost 7 bases to trimming and J lost 5 bases, with 17 bases between them. Germline V gene sequence: CDR1 MNHNS, CDR2 SASEGT. CDR3 nucleotide sequence: TGTGCCAGCACCGAGGGGCCAGGGAATACTGAAGCTTTCTTT. Protein product: CASTEGPGNTEAFF.

The rearrangement joins TRBV20-1 to TRBJ1-2; D is unclear. The CDR3 length is 12 residues. Trimming took 8 bases from V and 7 from J, leaving 17 bases between them. CDR1 and CDR2 from the germline V gene are DFQATT and SNEGSKA (reference sequence). The CDR3 bases are TGCAGTACTAAACAAATTACGAGTGGCTACACCTTC. Amino acid sequence: CSTKQITSGYTF.

This sequence joins TRBV29-1 and TRBJ2-5; D is undetermined. The germline V gene encodes CDR1 SQVTM and CDR2 ANQGSEA. This CDR3 contains 14 residues. Trimming stripped 2 bases from V and 2 bases from J, with 12 bases between. CDR3 bases: TGCAGCGTTGAATGGGGTTCGATACAAGAGACCCAGTACTTC. Encoded protein: CSVEWGSIQETQYF.

The DNA for the CDR3 is TGCAGCGTTTCCCAGACATGGGTCTCCTACGAGCAGTACTTC. It is translated as CSVSQTWVSYEQYF. The chain carries TRBV29-1 and TRBJ2-7; D is unresolved. Deletions cut 5 bases from V and 0 bases from J, with 14 bases between. The length of the CDR3 is 14 residues. Germline CDR1 SQVTM, CDR2 ANQGSEA.

V is TRBV30 and J is TRBJ2-7; 7 bases line up with TRBD2. After removal of 2 bases from V and 9 bases from J, the junction contained 4 bases not matched to a gene. The CDR3 loop spans 11 amino acids. Germline lookup yields CDR1 GTSNPN and CDR2 SVGIG (reference sequence). In DNA, the CDR3 is TGTGCCTGGAGTCCCCGGGGGGTGCAGTACTTC. Translating it yields CAWSPRGVQYF.

This clonotype has a single count. The J gene is TRBJ2-5, the V gene TRBV27; possible D gene TRBD1, 6 bases. V gave up 4 bases and J gave up 5 bases, with 14 bases separating them. Per germline, CDR1 MNHEY and CDR2 SMNVEV (reference sequence). The CDR3 consists of 14 residues. CDR3 residues: CASSSPTGLETQYF. The CDR3 DNA sequence: TGTGCCAGCAGTTCACCAACAGGGTTGGAGACCCAGTACTTC.

The chain links TRBV5-6 to TRBJ2-7; 12 nucleotides align to TRBD2. Germline V gene sequence: CDR1 SGHDT, CDR2 YYEEEE. The CDR3 is 15 amino acids. The trim removed 6 bases at V and 2 bases at J, leaving 6 bases unmatched. For the CDR3, the DNA is TGTGCCAGCAATTTACTAGCGGGAGGAACCTACGAGCAGTACGTC. It encodes CASNLLAGGTYEQYV.

The J gene is TRBJ1-5, the V gene TRBV20-1; D is undetermined. Germline V gene lookup returns CDR1 DFQATT and CDR2 SNEGSKA (reference sequence). Trimming left V 5 bases short and J 0 bases short, with 14 bases between. This CDR3 spans 15 amino acids. The CDR3 here is CSAYGDTHSNQPQHF. CDR3 nucleotide sequence: TGCAGTGCTTACGGAGATACCCATAGCAATCAGCCCCAGCATTTT.

For this clonotype: The CDR3 does not end in the conserved phenylalanine or tryptophan, so this is likely a read error. The chain employs TRBV19 and TRBJ1-1; D unresolved. In germline, CDR1 is LNHDA, CDR2 SQIVND (reference sequence). This CDR3 has 14 amino acids. V lost 2 bases, J lost 2 bases, and 9 bases lay in between. The CDR3 reads CASSISGVNTEAFL. CDR3 coding DNA: TGTGCCAGTAGTATATCTGGGGTTAACACTGAAGCTTTCCTT.

The V gene is TRBV20-1, the J gene TRBJ2-7; D gene uncertain. Looked up from germline, CDR1 is DFQATT and CDR2 is SNEGSKA (reference sequence). V was clipped by 4 bases and J by 3 bases, with 13 bases between them. The CDR3 sequence is 13 residues long. The chain's CDR3 is CSATDSGLYEQYF. The CDR3 DNA sequence: TGCAGTGCTACTGATTCGGGCCTCTACGAGCAGTACTTC.

The chain uses TRBV12-3 or TRBV12-4 and TRBJ2-3; tentative D call: TRBD1 (6 bases). The V end lost 2 bases, the J end lost 1 base, and 10 bases lay between the germline ends. The CDR3 is made up of 15 amino acids. Here the CDR3 DNA reads TGTGCCAGCAGTTTAACAGGGCCGGGCACAGATACGCAGTATTTT. Translated, it gives CASSLTGPGTDTQYF.

The gene calls are TRBV10-3 and TRBJ2-7; 9 bases agree with TRBD1. Looked up from germline, CDR1 is ENHRY and CDR2 is SYGVKD. The V and J ends lost 2 bases and 3 bases, in that order; junction bases with no gene match: 11. The CDR3 loop spans 17 amino acids. The CDR3 DNA is TGTGCCATCAGTGAGGCGGGTTCGGGGACAGGGAACTACGAGCAGTACGTC. As protein: CAISEAGSGTGNYEQYV.

The chain links TRBV29-1 to TRBJ1-1; D is uncertain. The germline V gene encodes CDR1 SQVTM and CDR2 ANQGSEA. This CDR3 contains 10 residues. V gave up 1 base and J gave up 8 bases, with 5 bases separating them. The CDR3 bases are TGCAGCGTTGAAGGGGTAGAAGCTTTCTTT. Its protein product is CSVEGVEAFF.